This T cell receptor (beta chain) originates from a study of immune evolution from preneoplasia to lung adenocarcinoma. Histologic diagnosis was independently verified by two lung pathologists. The count of this clone is one. CDR1 and CDR2 (germline): SGDLS, YYNGEE. The CDR3 contains 13 residues. The ends were cut back, 3 bases at V and 6 bases at J, with 11 bases in the middle. Profiling relied on immunoSEQ multiplex PCR, and the TCRdb table lists in-frame clones only, not all of them. The sample holds about 8,200 clones, 79% seen once. Sequenced: FFPE adjacent normal lung tissue. The genes are TRBV9 and TRBJ2-3; D is perhaps TRBD2 (5 bases). The TCR was taken from a person aged 60-79 years with lung adenocarcinoma. In DNA form, the CDR3 reads TGTGCCAGCAGCGATCGTCCGGGGGATACGCAGTATTTT. Protein: CASSDRPGDTQYF.